The next 27 T cell receptor beta chains were all read from a single sample in a study of cytomegalovirus exposure and HLA in healthy donors. Researchers ran the PCR with 60 Vbeta and 13 Jbeta primers. The table came from immunoSEQ multiplex PCR; TCRdb's copy has only in-frame clones and leaves some out. This sample carries 150,000 to 200,000 clones, nearly 80% of them seen once, and the ten largest clones take over 0.95%. The sequenced material came from PBMCs. The origin of the receptors is a woman between 45 and 65 years old in good health and CMV-seropositive.

The J gene is TRBJ2-3, the V gene TRBV28, with 10 bases that match TRBD2. Germline loops: CDR1 MDHEN, CDR2 SYDVKM. Germline trimming cut 3 bases from V and 6 bases from J; bases unmatched to any gene: 6. The CDR3 sequence is 15 residues long. CDR3 in DNA: TGTGCCAGCAGTTTCTCTAGCGGGAGTCTTGATACGCAGTATTTT. Its protein is CASSFSSGSLDTQYF.

This CDR3 is CSVGTARNTEAFF. In DNA, the CDR3 is TGCAGCGTCGGGACAGCCCGGAACACTGAAGCTTTCTTT. V is TRBV29-1 and J is TRBJ1-1, with TRBD1 matching 7 bases. The CDR3 loop spans 13 amino acids. With V trimmed by 6 bases and J by 1 base, 5 bases remained unmatched. CDR1 SQVTM and CDR2 ANQGSEA come from the germline V gene.

The chain carries TRBV27 and TRBJ2-1, with 7 positions matching TRBD1. The V gene end was trimmed by 6 bases and the J gene end by 3 bases; junction bases not matched to a gene: 11. CDR1 and CDR2 from the germline V gene are MNHEY and SMNVEV (reference sequence). This CDR3 comprises 16 residues. DNA for the CDR3: TGTGCCAGCAGCCAATCAGGGACAGCCAGCTACAATGAGCAGTTCTTC. Its translation is CASSQSGTASYNEQFF.

This clone was recorded only once. V is TRBV14 and J is TRBJ2-2; weak D call: TRBD1 (7 bases). Trimming cost V 4 bases and J 5 bases, with 14 bases left between them. CDR3 size: 15 residues. Germline V gene sequence: CDR1 SGHDN, CDR2 FVKESK. CDR3 nucleotide sequence: TGTGCCAGCAGCCCCCCAGGGGGGAGGACCGGGGAGCTGTTTTTT. The encoded protein is CASSPPGGRTGELFF.

This clone was counted a single time. The chain links TRBV9 to TRBJ1-3; D gene ambiguous. V lost 4 bases to trimming and J lost 0 bases, with 8 bases between them. Germline V gene sequence: CDR1 SGDLS, CDR2 YYNGEE. The CDR3 length is 14 residues. The CDR3 DNA reads TGTGCCAGCAGCTCGATGAGCTCTGGAAACACCATATATTTT. It encodes CASSSMSSGNTIYF.

This clone was observed a few times. The CDR3 nucleotides are TGTGCCAGCAGCCTACACAGGAACACCGGGGAGCTGTTTTTT. Translating gives CASSLHRNTGELFF. The rearrangement links TRBV11-2 to TRBJ2-2; D ambiguous. V was cut by 5 bases and J by 1 base, with 8 bases left in between. This CDR3 contains 14 residues. Looked up from germline, CDR1 is SGHAT and CDR2 is FQNNGV.

The chain uses TRBV6-5 and TRBJ1-4, with a possible D match to TRBD1 (5 bases). Germline V lookup: CDR1 MNHEY, CDR2 SVGAGI. CDR3 length equals 15 residues. V was shortened by 2 bases and J by 6 bases, with 13 bases between the two germline ends. Here the CDR3 DNA reads TGTGCCAGCAGTTACACACAGGCCGGCGATGAAAAACTGTTTTTT. It specifies CASSYTQAGDEKLFF.

This chain connects TRBV2 to TRBJ1-6; D gene ambiguous. The CDR3 length is 15 residues. The ends were cut back, 2 bases at V and 1 base at J, with 6 bases in the middle. CDR1 is SNHLY, CDR2 FYNNEI, per germline. The CDR3 bases are TGTGCCAGCAGTGAAAGGAGATCCTATAATTCACCCCTCCACTTT. Protein sequence: CASSERRSYNSPLHF.

The chain links TRBV9 to TRBJ1-2, with D perhaps matching TRBD1 (5 bases). Trimming shortened V by 4 bases and J by 11 bases, and 15 bases separated the two germline ends. From germline, CDR1 is SGDLS and CDR2 YYNGEE. CDR3 size: 12 residues. The CDR3: CASSREKGRYTF. In DNA form, the CDR3 reads TGTGCCAGCAGCAGAGAAAAGGGGCGTTACACCTTC.

Only one count was recorded for this clone. The chain couples TRBV18 to TRBJ1-2, with 7 bases lining up with TRBD1. The V gene's germline CDR1 is KGHSH and CDR2 LQKENI. The ends lost 3 bases at V and 3 bases at J; junction bases unmatched: 1. The CDR3 is 13 amino acids. CDR3 in DNA: TGTGCCAGCTCACCGGGGACAGACTATGGCTACACCTTC. Translating it yields CASSPGTDYGYTF.

The V gene is TRBV5-1, the J gene TRBJ2-1; D gene uncertain. Germline V gene data show CDR1 as SGHRS and CDR2 as YFSETQ. V lost 1 base to trimming and J lost 4 bases, with 15 bases between them. This CDR3 comprises 16 residues. This chain's CDR3 is CASSLFAGPRYNEQFF. DNA of the CDR3: TGCGCCAGCAGCTTGTTCGCAGGCCCAAGGTACAATGAGCAGTTCTTC.

This clone was counted only a few times. The germline gene is not matched at one end of the junction; a read error may be the cause. V gene TRBV27 combines with J gene TRBJ2-3; TRBD2 matches 11 bases. Germline assignment: CDR1 MNHEY and CDR2 SMNVEV (reference sequence). There are 19 residues in the CDR3. CDR3 protein: CASSLSFPGLAGSTDTQYF. The CDR3 coding sequence is TGTGCCAGCAGTTTATCTTTTCCCGGACTAGCGGGTAGCACGGATACGCAGTATTTT.

The V and J genes are TRBV7-2 and TRBJ2-1; 11 bases align to TRBD2. Germline V gene sequence: CDR1 SGHTA, CDR2 FQGNSA. The CDR3 runs to 16 residues. Germline trimming cut 4 bases from V and 5 bases from J; bases unmatched to any gene: 7. Here the CDR3 DNA reads TGTGCCAGCAGCTACAGCGGGACTAGCGGTGACAATGAGCAGTTCTTC. This codes for CASSYSGTSGDNEQFF.

V is TRBV28 and J is TRBJ2-7, with D perhaps TRBD2 (7 bases). Germline V gives CDR1 MDHEN, CDR2 SYDVKM. V was pared by 6 bases and J by 2 bases, with 23 bases between. This CDR3 is 17 amino acids long. CDR3 bases: TGTGCCAGCAGCCCCCCCTCCGCGGGGGCTACGACCTACGAGCAGTACTTC. It codes for CASSPPSAGATTYEQYF.

The V and J genes are TRBV30 and TRBJ1-2; TRBD1 might be the D (5 bases). The CDR3 length is 14 residues. Germline values: CDR1 GTSNPN, CDR2 SVGIG (reference sequence). Trimming stripped 3 bases from V and 1 base from J, with 12 bases between. For the CDR3, the DNA is TGTGCCTGGAGGAACAGGATACTTAACTATGGCTACACCTTC. The encoded protein is CAWRNRILNYGYTF.

V is TRBV5-1 and J is TRBJ1-1; D perhaps matches TRBD1 (6 bases). This CDR3 region has 14 residues. V gave up 0 bases and J gave up 3 bases, with 9 bases separating them. From germline, CDR1 is SGHRS and CDR2 YFSETQ. As DNA, the CDR3 is TGCGCCAGCAGCTTGGAGGGGGTAGACACTGAAGCTTTCTTT. Its protein product is CASSLEGVDTEAFF.

This chain uses TRBV9 with TRBJ2-3; 8 bases map to TRBD2. The CDR3 runs 15 residues. Looked up from germline, CDR1 is SGDLS and CDR2 is YYNGEE. With 3 bases clipped from V and 5 bases from J, the junction kept 8 bases outside the gene matches. The CDR3 region has the DNA TGTGCCAGCAGCGCCCCCGGACTAGCACGAGATACGCAGTATTTT. As protein: CASSAPGLARDTQYF.

V and J are TRBV6-5 and TRBJ1-5; 8 bases agree with TRBD1. The J segment lost 2 bases and the V segment lost 6 bases, leaving 0 bases of the junction unmatched. The germline gives CDR1 MNHEY, CDR2 SVGAGI. This CDR3 comprises 13 residues. The CDR3 nucleotides read TGTGCCAGCAGACAGGGGGGCAATCAGCCCCAGCATTTT. Residues: CASRQGGNQPQHF.

The chain has TRBV28 and TRBJ1-2; the match to TRBD1 covers 7 bases. There are 16 residues in the CDR3. CDR1 MDHEN and CDR2 SYDVKM come from the germline V gene. V gave up 6 bases and J gave up 12 bases; unmatched junction bases: 22. Here the CDR3 DNA reads TGTGCCAGCAGCCCGGGACAGTCTATGGCTATGTCGGTTCACACCTTC. It yields the protein CASSPGQSMAMSVHTF.

The V call is TRBV2, the J call TRBJ1-2; 7 bases are shared with TRBD1. The CDR3 runs to 15 residues. V trimming: 7 bases; J trimming: 3 bases; junction bases outside the gene matches: 11. The V gene's germline CDR1 is SNHLY and CDR2 FYNNEI. DNA of the CDR3: TGTGCCAGCACCACCTCCCAGGGGGAAGACTATGGCTACACCTTC. Residues: CASTTSQGEDYGYTF.

The chain has TRBV4-3 and TRBJ2-7; D possibly corresponds to TRBD1 (5 bases). V was shortened by 0 bases and J by 2 bases, with 11 bases between the two germline ends. The CDR3 sequence is 15 residues long. Germline CDR1 and CDR2: LGHNA and YSLEER. The CDR3 sequence is CASSQDLSRAYEQYF. DNA of the CDR3: TGCGCCAGCAGCCAAGATCTCAGCAGGGCCTACGAGCAGTACTTC.

The chain has TRBV7-2 and TRBJ2-7; 7 bases are shared with TRBD2. J was trimmed by 2 bases and V by 5 bases; bases with no gene match: 9. Germline CDR1 reads SGHTA; CDR2 reads FQGNSA. The CDR3 runs 15 residues. The CDR3 region has the DNA TGTGCCAGCAGCGTTTCAGCGGGGAAGGCCTACGAGCAGTACTTC. Translating gives CASSVSAGKAYEQYF.

The chain combines TRBV7-2 with TRBJ1-2; D remains unclear. This CDR3 is built from 15 residues. Trimming left V 1 base short and J 0 bases short, with 9 bases between. Germline V lookup: CDR1 SGHTA, CDR2 FQGNSA. CDR3 sequence reads: CASSLGRLANYGYTF. CDR3 DNA sequence: TGTGCCAGCAGCTTAGGTCGGTTAGCTAACTATGGCTACACCTTC.

The chain has TRBV19 and TRBJ1-2; TRBD1 agrees at 10 bases. The CDR3 has 16 amino acids. Germline CDR1 and CDR2: LNHDA and SQIVND (reference sequence). V dropped 6 bases and J dropped 2; count of bases not matched to a gene: 9. The CDR3 loop reads CASSLTPGQGNYGYTF. The DNA of the CDR3 is TGTGCCAGTAGCCTAACCCCGGGACAGGGGAACTATGGCTACACCTTC.

This rearrangement joins TRBV7-8 to TRBJ2-7, with D perhaps TRBD1 (5 bases). The CDR3 extends over 15 amino acids. Trimming took off 5 bases at V and 0 bases at J, with 14 bases between the two ends. CDR1 is SGHVS, CDR2 FQNEAQ, per germline. This chain's CDR3 is CASSNLYRSSYEQYF. Written as DNA, the CDR3 is TGTGCCAGCAGCAACCTATACAGGAGCTCCTACGAGCAGTACTTC.

A single count supports this clone. A junction boundary mismatches the germline segment, possibly from a read error. The V call is TRBV2, the J call TRBJ2-7; D unclear. This CDR3 is built from 12 residues. Germline V gene data show CDR1 as SNHLY and CDR2 as FYNNEI. The CDR3 DNA follows: TGTGCCAGCAGACCCGACTCCCACGAGCAGTACTTC. Protein sequence: CASRPDSHEQYF.

J is TRBJ2-3 and V is TRBV7-2; D remains ambiguous. Germline V gene data show CDR1 as SGHTA and CDR2 as FQGNSA. The CDR3 has 15 amino acids. Trimming removed 1 base at V and 2 bases at J, with 10 bases between. The CDR3 DNA reads as TGTGCCAGCAGCTTAGTTGACTTCTACACAGATACGCAGTATTTT. Its protein is CASSLVDFYTDTQYF.